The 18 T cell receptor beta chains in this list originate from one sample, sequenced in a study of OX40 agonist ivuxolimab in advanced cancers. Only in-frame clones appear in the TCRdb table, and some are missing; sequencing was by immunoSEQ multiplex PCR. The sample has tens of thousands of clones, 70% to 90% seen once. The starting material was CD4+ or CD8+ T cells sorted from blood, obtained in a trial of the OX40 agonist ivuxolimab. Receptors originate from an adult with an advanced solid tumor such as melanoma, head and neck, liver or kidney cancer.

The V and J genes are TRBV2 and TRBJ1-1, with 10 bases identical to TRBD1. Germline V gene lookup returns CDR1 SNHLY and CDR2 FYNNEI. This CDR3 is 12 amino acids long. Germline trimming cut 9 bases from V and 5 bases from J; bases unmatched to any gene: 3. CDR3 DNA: TGTGCCAGGGACAGGGGGGGGACTGAAGCTTTCTTT. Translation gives CARDRGGTEAFF.

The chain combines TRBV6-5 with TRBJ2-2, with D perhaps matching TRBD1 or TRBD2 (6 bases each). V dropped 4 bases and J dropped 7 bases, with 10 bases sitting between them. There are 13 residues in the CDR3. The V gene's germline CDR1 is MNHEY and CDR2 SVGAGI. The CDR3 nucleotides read TGTGCCAGCAGTTGGGGGGCGATCGGGGAGCTGTTTTTT. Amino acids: CASSWGAIGELFF.

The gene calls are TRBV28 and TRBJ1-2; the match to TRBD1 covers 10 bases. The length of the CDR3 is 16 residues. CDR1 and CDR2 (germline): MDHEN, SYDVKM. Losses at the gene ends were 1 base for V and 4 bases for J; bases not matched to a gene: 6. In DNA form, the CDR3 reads TGTGCCAGCAGTTTATTCAGGGACAGGGGCAGCTATGGCTACACCTTC. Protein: CASSLFRDRGSYGYTF.

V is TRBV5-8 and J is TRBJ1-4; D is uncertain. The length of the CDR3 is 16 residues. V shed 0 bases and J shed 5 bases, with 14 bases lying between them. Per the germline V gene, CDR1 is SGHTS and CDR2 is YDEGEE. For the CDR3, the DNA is TGTGCCAGCAGCTTGGTGTTTTCGATCGGGAATGAAAAACTGTTTTTT. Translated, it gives CASSLVFSIGNEKLFF. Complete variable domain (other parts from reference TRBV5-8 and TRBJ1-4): EAGVTQSPTHLIKTRGQQATLRCSPISGHTSVYWYQQALGLGLQFLLWYDEGEERNRGNFPPRFSGRQFPNYSSELNVNALELEDSALYLCASSLVFSIGNEKLFFGSGTQLSVL.

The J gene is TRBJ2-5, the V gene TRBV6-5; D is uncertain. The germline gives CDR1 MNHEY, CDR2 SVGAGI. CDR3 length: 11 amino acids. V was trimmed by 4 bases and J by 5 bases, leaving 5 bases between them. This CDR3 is CASSWQETQYF. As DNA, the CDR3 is TGTGCCAGCAGTTGGCAGGAGACCCAGTACTTC.

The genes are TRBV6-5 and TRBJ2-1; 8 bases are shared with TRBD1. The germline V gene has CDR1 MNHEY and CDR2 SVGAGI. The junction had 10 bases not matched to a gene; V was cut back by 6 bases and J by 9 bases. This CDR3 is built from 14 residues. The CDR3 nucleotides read TGTGCCAGCAGGGACAGGGTTCGGAATGGTGAGCAGTTCTTC. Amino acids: CASRDRVRNGEQFF.

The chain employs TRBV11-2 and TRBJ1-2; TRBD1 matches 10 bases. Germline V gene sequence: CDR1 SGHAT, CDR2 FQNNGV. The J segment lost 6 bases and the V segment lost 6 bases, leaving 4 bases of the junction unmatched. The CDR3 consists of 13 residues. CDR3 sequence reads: CASRLGQGDGYTF. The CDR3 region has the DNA TGTGCCAGCAGACTCGGACAGGGGGATGGCTACACCTTC. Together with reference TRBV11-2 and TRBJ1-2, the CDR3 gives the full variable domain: EAGVAQSPRYKIIEKRQSVAFWCNPISGHATLYWYQQILGQGPKLLIQFQNNGVVDDSQLPKDRFSAERLKGVDSTLKIQPAKLEDSAVYLCASRLGQGDGYTFGSGTRLTVV.

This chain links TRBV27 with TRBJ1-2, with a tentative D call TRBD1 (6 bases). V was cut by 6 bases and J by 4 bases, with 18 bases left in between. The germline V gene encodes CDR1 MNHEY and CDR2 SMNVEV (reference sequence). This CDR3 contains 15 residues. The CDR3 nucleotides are TGTGCCAGCAGGCCCTGGGACACCCCCCCCTATGGCTACACCTTC. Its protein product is CASRPWDTPPYGYTF.

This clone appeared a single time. CDR3 coding DNA: TGTGCCAGCTCACCGACAGGACTGAACACTGAAGCTTTCTTT. Amino acid sequence: CASSPTGLNTEAFF. The V and J genes are TRBV18 and TRBJ1-1, with a tentative D call TRBD1 (6 bases). The germline V gene has CDR1 KGHSH and CDR2 LQKENI. The CDR3 loop spans 14 amino acids. V lost 3 bases, J lost 0 bases, and 8 bases lay in between.

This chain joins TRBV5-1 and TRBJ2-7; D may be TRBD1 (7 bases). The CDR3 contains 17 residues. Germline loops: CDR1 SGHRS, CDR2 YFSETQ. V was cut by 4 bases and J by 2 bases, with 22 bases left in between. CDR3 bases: TGCGCCAGCAGCGGCGGGACAGATCTCCCTTTTGCCTACGAGCAGTACTTC. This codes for CASSGGTDLPFAYEQYF.

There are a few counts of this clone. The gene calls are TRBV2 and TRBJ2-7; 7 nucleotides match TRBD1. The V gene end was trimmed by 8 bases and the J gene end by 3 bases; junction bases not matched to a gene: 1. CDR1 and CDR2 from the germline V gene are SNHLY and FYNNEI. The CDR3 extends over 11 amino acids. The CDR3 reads CASGTDYEQYF. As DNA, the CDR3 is TGTGCCAGCGGGACAGACTACGAGCAGTACTTC.

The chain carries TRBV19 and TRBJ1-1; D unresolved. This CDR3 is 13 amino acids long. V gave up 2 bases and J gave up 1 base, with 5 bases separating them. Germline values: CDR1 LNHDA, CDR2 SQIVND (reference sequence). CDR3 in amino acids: CASSIPGNTEAFF. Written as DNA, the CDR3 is TGTGCCAGTAGTATACCAGGGAACACTGAAGCTTTCTTT.

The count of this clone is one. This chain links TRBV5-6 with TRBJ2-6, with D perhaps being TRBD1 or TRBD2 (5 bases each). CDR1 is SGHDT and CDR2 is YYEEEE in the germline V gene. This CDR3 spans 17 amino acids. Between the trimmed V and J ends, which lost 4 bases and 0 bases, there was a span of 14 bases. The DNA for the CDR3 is TGTGCCAGCAGCCCGGGGCGACAGAACTCTGGGGCCAACGTCCTGACTTTC. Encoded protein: CASSPGRQNSGANVLTF. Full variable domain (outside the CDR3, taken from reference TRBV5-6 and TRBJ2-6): DAGVTQSPTHLIKTRGQQVTLRCSPKSGHDTVSWYQQALGQGPQFIFQYYEEEERQRGNFPDRFSGHQFPNYSSELNVNALLLGDSALYLCASSPGRQNSGANVLTFGAGSRLTVL.

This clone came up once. CDR3 loop: CASSLRVNEKLFF. For the CDR3, the DNA is TGTGCCAGCAGTTTAAGAGTTAATGAAAAACTGTTTTTT. The V gene is TRBV28, the J gene TRBJ1-4, with D hard to call. The germline V gene has CDR1 MDHEN and CDR2 SYDVKM. The CDR3 covers 13 residues. The V gene lost 2 bases and the J gene lost 4 bases, with 5 bases spanning the gap. Full variable domain (rest looked up from reference TRBV28 and TRBJ1-4): DVKVTQSSRYLVKRTGEKVFLECVQDMDHENMFWYRQDPGLGLRLIYFSYDVKMKEKGDIPEGYSVSREKKERFSLILESASTNQTSMYLCASSLRVNEKLFFGSGTQLSVL.

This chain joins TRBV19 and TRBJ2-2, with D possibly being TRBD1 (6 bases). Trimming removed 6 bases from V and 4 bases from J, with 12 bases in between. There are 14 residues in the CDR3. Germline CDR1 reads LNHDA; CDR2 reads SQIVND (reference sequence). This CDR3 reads CASRNNRATGELFF. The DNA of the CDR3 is TGTGCCAGTAGGAACAACAGGGCCACCGGGGAGCTGTTTTTT.

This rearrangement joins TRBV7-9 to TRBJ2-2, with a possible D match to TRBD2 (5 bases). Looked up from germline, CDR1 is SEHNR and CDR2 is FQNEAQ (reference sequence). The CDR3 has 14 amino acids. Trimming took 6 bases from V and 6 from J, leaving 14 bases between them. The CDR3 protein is CASRGGPGAGELFF. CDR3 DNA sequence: TGTGCCAGCAGGGGCGGGCCGGGCGCCGGGGAGCTGTTTTTT.

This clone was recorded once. The CDR3 spells CASSPRTSSGRTDTQYF. The CDR3 DNA reads as TGTGCCAGCAGCCCCCGGACGTCTAGCGGACGCACAGATACGCAGTATTTT. The chain couples TRBV7-9 to TRBJ2-3; 7 positions match TRBD2. This CDR3 comprises 17 residues. V shed 5 bases, J shed 1 base, and the junction held 12 bases outside the gene matches. The germline V gene encodes CDR1 SEHNR and CDR2 FQNEAQ (reference sequence).

CDR3 nucleotides: TGTGCCACCCTAGGGGGGGCAGAAGAAACTGAAGCTTTCTTT. It codes for CATLGGAEETEAFF. V is TRBV28 and J is TRBJ1-1, with D possibly being TRBD1 (6 bases). CDR1 is MDHEN and CDR2 is SYDVKM in the germline V gene. V dropped 10 bases and J dropped 5 bases, with 20 bases sitting between them. The CDR3 has 14 amino acids. The full variable domain, in which reference TRBV28 and TRBJ1-1 provide the parts outside the CDR3, is DVKVTQSSRYLVKRTGEKVFLECVQDMDHENMFWYRQDPGLGLRLIYFSYDVKMKEKGDIPEGYSVSREKKERFSLILESASTNQTSMYLCATLGGAEETEAFFGQGTRLTVV.